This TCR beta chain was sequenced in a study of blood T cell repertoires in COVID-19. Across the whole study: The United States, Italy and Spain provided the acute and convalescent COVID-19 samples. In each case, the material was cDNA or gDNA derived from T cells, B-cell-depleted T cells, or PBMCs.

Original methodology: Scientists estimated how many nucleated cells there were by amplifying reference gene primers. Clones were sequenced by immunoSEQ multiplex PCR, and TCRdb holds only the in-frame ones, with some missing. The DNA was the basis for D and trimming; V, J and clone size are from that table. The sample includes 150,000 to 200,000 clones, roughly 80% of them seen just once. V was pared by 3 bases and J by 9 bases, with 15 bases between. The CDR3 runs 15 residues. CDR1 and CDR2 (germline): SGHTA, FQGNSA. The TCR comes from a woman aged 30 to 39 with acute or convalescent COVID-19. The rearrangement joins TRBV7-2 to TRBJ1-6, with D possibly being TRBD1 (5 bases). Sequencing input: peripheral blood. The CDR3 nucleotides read TGTGCCAGCAGCTTTAGTGGGGGGAGGGCTTCACCCCTCCACTTT. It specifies CASSFSGGRASPLHF. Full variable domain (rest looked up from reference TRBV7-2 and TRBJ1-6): GAGVSQSPSNKVTEKGKDVELRCDPISGHTALYWYRQSLGQGLEFLIYFQGNSAPDKSGLPSDRFSAERTGGSVSTLTIQRTQQEDSAVYLCASSFSGGRASPLHFGNGTRLTVT.